The rows below give T cell receptor beta chains drawn from one sample of a study of T cell responses to AZD1222 COVID-19 vaccine. The table came from immunoSEQ multiplex PCR; TCRdb's copy has only in-frame clones and leaves some out. Here the sample spans approximately 150,000 clones, about nine tenths being singletons. Here the sequenced sample was peripheral blood, taken 28 days after the second AZD1222 dose. Receptor source: an adult who received the AZD1222 COVID-19 vaccine. CDR3s include the opening cysteine and the closing phenylalanine or tryptophan. Each record gives: J gene, V gene, D gene, clone size, CDR3 DNA, CDR3 protein. D genes are given only for firm matches. The listing skips clone size in some rows; elsewhere it reads once, few, many or a size class.

TRBJ1-2,TRBV10-1,TRBD1,NA,TGCGCCAGCAGTGAGTCAGCAGGGGGCGGCTATGGCTACACCTTC,CASSESAGGGYGYTF
TRBJ1-2,TRBV7-9,NA,NA,TGTGCCAGCAGCCCCCAAGGGCGGGCGGGGGGCTACACCTTC,CASSPQGRAGGYTF
TRBJ1-5,TRBV6-5,NA,NA,TGTGCCAGCAGCACTACGGTGTCCCATCTCTCCCAGCATTTT,CASSTTVSHLSQHF
TRBJ2-7,TRBV18,TRBD1,NA,TGTGCCAGCTCACCACCCCCCCCCGGGACAGGGTCTGGGGAGCAGTACTTC,CASSPPPPGTGSGEQYF
TRBJ2-5,TRBV12-3/TRBV12-4,NA,NA,TGTGCCAGCAGTTTCGGGCAGGGGGAGACCCAGTACTTC,CASSFGQGETQYF
TRBJ2-7,TRBV24-1,NA,NA,TGTGCCACCAGCGACAGCTCCTACGAGCAGTACTTC,CATSDSSYEQYF
TRBJ2-1,TRBV6-1,NA,once,TGTGCCAGCAGTGAGAGAAATGAGCAGTTCTTC,CASSERNEQFF
TRBJ2-7,TRBV10-1,NA,NA,TGCGCCAGCAGTGACAGGGGGGACCCCTACGAGCAGTACTTC,CASSDRGDPYEQYF
TRBJ1-6,TRBV19,TRBD1,NA,TGTGCCAGTAGTGCTACAGGGGGTCTTTCACCCCTCCACTTT,CASSATGGLSPLHF
TRBJ1-3,TRBV9,NA,NA,TGTGCCAGCAGCGCAGACCCCCTAGTAAACACCATATATTTT,CASSADPLVNTIYF
TRBJ2-7,TRBV29-1,NA,NA,TGCAGCGCCTCATACGGGTCTATCAACTACGAGCAGTACTTC,CSASYGSINYEQYF
TRBJ2-2,TRBV18,NA,NA,TGTGCCTGTACGACGAGCGGGAACACCGGGGAGCTGTTTTTT,CACTTSGNTGELFF
TRBJ1-1,TRBV6-5,NA,NA,TGTGCCAGCAGTTACCGGCAGGGATTCACTGAAGCTTTCTTT,CASSYRQGFTEAFF
TRBJ2-7,TRBV11-3,NA,NA,TGTGCCAGCAGCTTAGATGCCCCGGGCAGGAGAGTCGAGCAGTACTTC,CASSLDAPGRRVEQYF
TRBJ2-7,TRBV7-9,TRBD2,NA,TGTGCCAGCAGTCCCAATAGCGGGGGGAGCTCCTACGAGCAGTACTTC,CASSPNSGGSSYEQYF
TRBJ2-3,TRBV25-1,TRBD2,NA,TGTGCCAGCGGCAAGCGGGAGGGCGGTACAGATACGCAGTATTTT,CASGKREGGTDTQYF
TRBJ1-2,TRBV28,NA,NA,TGTGCCAGCAGACGGCTTCGGGGTTCTAACTATGGCTACACCTTC,CASRRLRGSNYGYTF
TRBJ1-3,TRBV10-2,NA,NA,TGCGCCAGCAAAGCCTCTGGAAACACCATATATTTT,CASKASGNTIYF
TRBJ2-3,TRBV19,NA,NA,TGTGCCAGTAGTAGGAGATCAGATACGCAGTATTTT,CASSRRSDTQYF
TRBJ1-6,TRBV28,TRBD1,NA,TGTGCCAGCAGTGCGGGGACAGGGGGAAGGAATTCACCCCTCCACTTT,CASSAGTGGRNSPLHF
TRBJ1-6,TRBV3-1/TRBV3-2,NA,NA,TGTGCCAGCAGCCAATCTAATTCACCCCTCCACTTT,CASSQSNSPLHF
TRBJ2-1,TRBV7-6,NA,NA,TGTGCCAGCAGCCTAGGGGCGGGGCCCTACAATGAGCAGTTCTTC,CASSLGAGPYNEQFF
TRBJ1-1,TRBV29-1,NA,NA,TGCAGCGTTGTTGGGGGGACGGGCACTGAAGCTTTCTTT,CSVVGGTGTEAFF
TRBJ2-2,TRBV11-2,NA,NA,TGTGCCAGCAGCTCAGTATCCGGGGAGCTGTTTTTT,CASSSVSGELFF
TRBJ2-1,TRBV28,NA,NA,TGTGCCAGCAGCCCACTTTACCTCTACAATGAGCAGTTCTTC,CASSPLYLYNEQFF
TRBJ2-3,TRBV9,TRBD2,NA,TGTGCCAGCAGCGCCCGACTAGCGGATACGCAGTATTTT,CASSARLADTQYF
TRBJ2-3,TRBV3-1/TRBV3-2,NA,NA,TGTGCCAGCAGCCTGGCGGAAGCCACAGATACGCAGTATTTT,CASSLAEATDTQYF
TRBJ2-5,TRBV11-2,TRBD2,NA,TGTGCCAGCAGCTTAGAAGCGGGAGGTCCCACCCAGTACTTC,CASSLEAGGPTQYF
TRBJ2-1,TRBV7-2,TRBD2,few,TGTGCCAGCAGCTTATACCCCCGGGAGGGCGTCCATGAGCAGTTCTTC,CASSLYPREGVHEQFF
TRBJ1-4,TRBV13,NA,NA,TGTGCCAGCAGCGGGCGCGGCCCAGGGAAGGCGTATGAAACACTGTTTTTT,CASSGRGPGKAYETLFF
TRBJ2-2,TRBV7-2,TRBD1,once,TGTGCCAGCAGCCTCCTGACAGGGATGGGTTCCGGGGAGCTGTTTTTT,CASSLLTGMGSGELFF
TRBJ2-3,TRBV5-1,TRBD2,NA,TGCGCCAGCAGCTTGGCCGGACGGCGGGAGGTCACAGATACGCAGTATTTT,CASSLAGRREVTDTQYF